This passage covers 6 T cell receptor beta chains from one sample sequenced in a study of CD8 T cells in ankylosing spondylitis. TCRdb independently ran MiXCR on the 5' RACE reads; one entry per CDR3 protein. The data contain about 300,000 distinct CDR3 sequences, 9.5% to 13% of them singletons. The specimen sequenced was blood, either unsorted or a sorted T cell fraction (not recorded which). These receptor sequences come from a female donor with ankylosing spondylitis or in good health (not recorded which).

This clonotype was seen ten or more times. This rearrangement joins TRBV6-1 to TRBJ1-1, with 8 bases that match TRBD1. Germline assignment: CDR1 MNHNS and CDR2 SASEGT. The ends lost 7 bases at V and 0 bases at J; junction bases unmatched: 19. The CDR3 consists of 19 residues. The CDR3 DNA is TGTGCCAGCAAGACCCCATATCCTTTCCTGACAGGGGTGAACACTGAAGCTTTCTTT. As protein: CASKTPYPFLTGVNTEAFF.

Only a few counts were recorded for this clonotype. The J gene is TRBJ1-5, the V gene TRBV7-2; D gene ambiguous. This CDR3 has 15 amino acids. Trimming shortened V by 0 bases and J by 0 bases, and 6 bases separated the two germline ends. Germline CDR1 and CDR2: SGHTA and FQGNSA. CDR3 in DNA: TGTGCCAGCAGCTTAGCGGCTTTTAGCAATCAGCCCCAGCATTTT. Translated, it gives CASSLAAFSNQPQHF.

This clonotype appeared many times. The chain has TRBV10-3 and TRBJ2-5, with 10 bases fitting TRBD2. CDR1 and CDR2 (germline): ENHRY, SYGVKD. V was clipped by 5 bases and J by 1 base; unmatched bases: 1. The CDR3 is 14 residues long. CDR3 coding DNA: TGTGCCATCAGTCCTAGCGGGGGCCAAGAGACCCAGTACTTC. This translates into CAISPSGGQETQYF.

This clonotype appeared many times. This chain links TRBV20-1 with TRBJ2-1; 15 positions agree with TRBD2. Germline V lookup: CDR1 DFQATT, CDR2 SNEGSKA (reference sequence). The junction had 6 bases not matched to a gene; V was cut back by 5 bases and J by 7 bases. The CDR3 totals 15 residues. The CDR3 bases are TGCAGTGCTCCGGGACTAGCGGGGGGCCGAAATGAGCAGTTCTTC. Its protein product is CSAPGLAGGRNEQFF.

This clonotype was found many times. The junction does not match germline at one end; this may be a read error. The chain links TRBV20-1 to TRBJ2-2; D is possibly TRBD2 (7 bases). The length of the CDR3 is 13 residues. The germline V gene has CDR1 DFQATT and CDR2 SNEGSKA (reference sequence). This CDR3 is CGLSGTYTGELFF. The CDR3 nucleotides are TGTGGTTTGAGCGGGACATACACCGGGGAGCTGTTTTTT.

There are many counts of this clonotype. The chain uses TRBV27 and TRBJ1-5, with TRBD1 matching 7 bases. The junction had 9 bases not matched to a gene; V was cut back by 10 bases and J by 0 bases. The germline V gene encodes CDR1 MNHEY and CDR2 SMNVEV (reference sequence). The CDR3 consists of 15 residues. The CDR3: CATSGQTDSNQPQHF. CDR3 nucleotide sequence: TGTGCCACCTCGGGACAGACAGATAGCAATCAGCCCCAGCATTTT.